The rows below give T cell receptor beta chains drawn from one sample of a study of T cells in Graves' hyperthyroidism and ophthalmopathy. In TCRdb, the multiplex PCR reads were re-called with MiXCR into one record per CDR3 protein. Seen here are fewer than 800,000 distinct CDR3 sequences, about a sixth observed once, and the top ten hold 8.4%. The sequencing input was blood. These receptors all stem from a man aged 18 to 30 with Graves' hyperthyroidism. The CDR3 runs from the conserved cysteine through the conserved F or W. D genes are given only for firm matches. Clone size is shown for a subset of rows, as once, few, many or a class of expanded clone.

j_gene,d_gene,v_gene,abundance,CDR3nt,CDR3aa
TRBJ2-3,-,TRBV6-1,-,TGTGCCAGCACCGACGGCTCGCGGAGCACAGATACGCAGTATTTT,CASTDGSRSTDTQYF
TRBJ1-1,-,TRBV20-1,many,TGCAGTGCCGACCTTGGGACGGCATCTGAAGCTTTCTTT,CSADLGTASEAFF
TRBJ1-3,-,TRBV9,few,TGTGCCAGCAGTTCCCTAGCTGGAAACACCATATATTTT,CASSSLAGNTIYF
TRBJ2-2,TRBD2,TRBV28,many,TGTGCCAGCAGTACGGGACTAGCGTCTGGGGAGCTGTTTTTT,CASSTGLASGELFF
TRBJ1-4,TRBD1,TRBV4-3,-,TGCGCCAGCAGCCTATCGACAGGGGGAATTGAAAAACTGTTTTTT,CASSLSTGGIEKLFF
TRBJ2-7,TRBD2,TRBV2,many,TGTGCCAGCACCACGGGGGGAGGGCCTGGCGAGCAGTACTTC,CASTTGGGPGEQYF
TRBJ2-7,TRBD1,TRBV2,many,TGTGCCAGCATTCGGGACAGGCAAAATCCCTACGAGCAGTACTTC,CASIRDRQNPYEQYF
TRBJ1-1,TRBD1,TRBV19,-,TGTGCCAGTAGTCGCAGGACAGGGGGCTATGTTGGAAACACTGAAGCTTTCTTT,CASSRRTGGYVGNTEAFF
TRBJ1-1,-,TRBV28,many,TGTGCCAGCAGTTTTCCCCTCCAGGGGTACGGCACTGAAGCTTTCTTT,CASSFPLQGYGTEAFF
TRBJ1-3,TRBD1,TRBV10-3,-,TGTGCCATCAGTGAGGGAACAGGGGTATCGCGGAACACCATATATTTT,CAISEGTGVSRNTIYF
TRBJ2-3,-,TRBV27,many,TGTGCCAGCGTAAGCAGGGGGGAAGATACGCAGTATTTT,CASVSRGEDTQYF
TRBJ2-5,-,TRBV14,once,TGTGCCAGCAGCCAGGTCGAACGAGGGCAGGGACAGTACTTC,CASSQVERGQGQYF
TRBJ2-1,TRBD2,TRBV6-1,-,TGTGCCAGCAGTGAAGTATGGGGGAGGGTTTTCAGCTCCTACAATGAGCAGTTCTTC,CASSEVWGRVFSSYNEQFF
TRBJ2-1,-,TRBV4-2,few,TGTGCCAGCAGCCACCGCGGACGGGACCAGTACAATGAGCAGTTCTTC,CASSHRGRDQYNEQFF
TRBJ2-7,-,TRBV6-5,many,TGTGCCAGCAGTTACGGCGCTGGTGGAACCTACGAGCAGTACTTC,CASSYGAGGTYEQYF
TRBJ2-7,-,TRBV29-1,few,TGCAGCGTGCACTTGGGGCGTAACGAGCAGTACTTC,CSVHLGRNEQYF
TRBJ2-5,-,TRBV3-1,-,TGTGCCAGCAGCCCGTTCCGTGAGACCCAGTACTTC,CASSPFRETQYF
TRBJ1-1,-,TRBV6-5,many,TGTGCCAGCAGTTACTCGGTCGAGCGCACTGAAGCTTTCTTT,CASSYSVERTEAFF
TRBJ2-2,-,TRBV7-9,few,TGTGCCAACCAGGGCGGGATAGATCTAGACACCGGGGAGCTGTTTTTT,CANQGGIDLDTGELFF
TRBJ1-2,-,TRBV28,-,TGTGCCAGCAGTCTATACAGGGCCGCAGGCTACACCTTC,CASSLYRAAGYTF
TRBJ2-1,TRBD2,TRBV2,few,TGTGCCAGCGGTCCTAGCGGCCGGCACAATGAGCAGTTCTTC,CASGPSGRHNEQFF
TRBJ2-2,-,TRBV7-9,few,TGTGCCAGCAGCTTATGGCGGCCGGCAGCCGGGGAGCTGTTTTTT,CASSLWRPAAGELFF
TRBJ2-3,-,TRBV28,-,TGTGCCAGCAGCCCGGTGGAGGCAGGGTATTCCCAAGATACGCAGTATTTT,CASSPVEAGYSQDTQYF
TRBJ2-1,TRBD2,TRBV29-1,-,TGCAGCGTTGAGGGCGGGGGTCCCAGGATCTACAATGAGCAGTTCTTC,CSVEGGGPRIYNEQFF
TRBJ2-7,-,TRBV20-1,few,TGCAGTGCTAGTCTCCCCAGGGTCATCCTCTACGAGCAGTACTTC,CSASLPRVILYEQYF
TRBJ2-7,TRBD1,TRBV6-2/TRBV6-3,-,TGTGCCAGCAGTTACTTGGGACAGCCCTACGAGCAGTACTTC,CASSYLGQPYEQYF
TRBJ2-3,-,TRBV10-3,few,TGTGCCATCAGTGAGTCTTTAGCTTCCTCAGATACGCAGTATTTT,CAISESLASSDTQYF
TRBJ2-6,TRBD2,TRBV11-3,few,TGTGCCAGCAGCTACCGACTAGCGGGGGGATCTGGGGCCAACGTCCTGACTTTC,CASSYRLAGGSGANVLTF
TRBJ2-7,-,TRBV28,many,TGTGCCAGCACCATTCGGAGAGACTACGAGCAGTACTTC,CASTIRRDYEQYF
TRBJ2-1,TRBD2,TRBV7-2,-,TGTGCCAGCAGCTTGATTAGCGGGACCACCTACAATGAGCAGTTCTTC,CASSLISGTTYNEQFF
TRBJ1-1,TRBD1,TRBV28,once,TGTGCCAGCAGTTTAATTACCGGCCAGGGGGATACTGAAGCTTTCTTT,CASSLITGQGDTEAFF
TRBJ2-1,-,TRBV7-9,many,TGTGCCAGCAGCTCAGGATCGGGTGAGCAGTTCTTC,CASSSGSGEQFF
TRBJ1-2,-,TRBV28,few,TGTGCCAGCAGTTCCCCCCTGGAGGGTTCCTTCTATGGCTACACCTTC,CASSSPLEGSFYGYTF
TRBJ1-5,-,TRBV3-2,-,TGTGCCAGCAGCCAAGAAGAGGGGGGAAGGAGCGGCAATCAGCCCCAGCATTTT,CASSQEEGGRSGNQPQHF
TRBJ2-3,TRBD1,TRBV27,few,TGTGCCAGCAGCCCACAGGGGCTCGCTACAGATACGCAGTATTTT,CASSPQGLATDTQYF
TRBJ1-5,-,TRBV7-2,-,TGTGCCAGCAGCTTTAACATAGGGCCCCAGCATTTT,CASSFNIGPQHF
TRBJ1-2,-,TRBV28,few,TGTGCCAGCGACACCGGGGGCTATGGCTACACCTTC,CASDTGGYGYTF
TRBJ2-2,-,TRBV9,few,TGTGCCAGCAGCCCTGCAGGACAGATCACCGGGGAGCTGTTTTTT,CASSPAGQITGELFF
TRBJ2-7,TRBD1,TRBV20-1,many,TGCAGTGCCCAGGCGGGACAGGGGGACGAGCAGTACTTC,CSAQAGQGDEQYF
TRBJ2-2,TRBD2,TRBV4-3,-,TGCGCCAGCAGCCAAGATCTTAGCGGGAGCACCGGGGAGCTGTTTTTT,CASSQDLSGSTGELFF
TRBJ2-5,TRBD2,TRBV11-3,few,TGTGCCAGCAGCCCGGACTTTGAGCGGGGGGAGACCCAGTACTTC,CASSPDFERGETQYF
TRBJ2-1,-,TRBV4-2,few,TGTGCCAGCAGCCCTACAAAAGATACGACCTACAATGAGCAGTTCTTC,CASSPTKDTTYNEQFF
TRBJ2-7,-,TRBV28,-,TGTGCCAGCAGCAGTTTCGACGAGGGCTACGAGCAGTACTTC,CASSSFDEGYEQYF
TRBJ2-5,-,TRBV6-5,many,TGTGCCAGCAGGCGACAGCCTTCCTGGGAGACCCAGTACTTC,CASRRQPSWETQYF
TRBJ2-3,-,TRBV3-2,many,TGTGCCAGCAGCCCGTCGACACCTCTAAGCACAGATACGCAGTATTTT,CASSPSTPLSTDTQYF
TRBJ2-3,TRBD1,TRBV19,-,TGTGCCAGTACCCGGGACAGGGGAGGCACAGATACGCAGTATTTT,CASTRDRGGTDTQYF
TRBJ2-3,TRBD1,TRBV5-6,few,TGTGCCAGCAGCTTGGGAGCAGGGGGCTTGTATTTT,CASSLGAGGLYF
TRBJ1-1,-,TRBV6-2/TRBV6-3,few,TGTGCCAGCAGTTACTCGGTGAGGAACCCTGAAGCTTTCTTT,CASSYSVRNPEAFF
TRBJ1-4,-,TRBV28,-,TGTGCCAGCAGTTCGGGGGACACCTTTGATGAAAAACTGTTTTTT,CASSSGDTFDEKLFF
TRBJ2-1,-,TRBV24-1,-,TGTGCCACCAGTGATTCCCCAATGGACCCTACGCCTTACAATGAGCAGTTCTTC,CATSDSPMDPTPYNEQFF
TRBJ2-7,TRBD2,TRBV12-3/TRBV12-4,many,TGTGCCAGCAGTGCAGAACTAGCGGGGGACTTCTACGAGCAGTACTTC,CASSAELAGDFYEQYF
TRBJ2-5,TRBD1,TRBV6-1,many,TGTGCCAGCAGTCGGACAGGGCCCTTGGAGACCCAGTACTTC,CASSRTGPLETQYF
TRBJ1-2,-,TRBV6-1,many,TGTGCCACCGACCGGGACTACTATGGCTACACCTTC,CATDRDYYGYTF
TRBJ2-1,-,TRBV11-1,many,TGTGCCAGCAGCTTAGATTCTGGGCTCAATGAGCAGTTCTTC,CASSLDSGLNEQFF
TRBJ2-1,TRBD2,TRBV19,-,TGTGCCAGTAGTCGGACTAGCGGAAGACCCTACAATGAGCAGTTCTTC,CASSRTSGRPYNEQFF